This TCR beta chain was identified during a study of cytomegalovirus exposure and HLA in healthy donors (dated by TCRdb to about 2017). At the level of the whole study: An earlier analysis of 587 of the donors reported 250 to 350 Gb of sequence data and approximately 110 million unique TCR beta sequences from about 200 million T cells. Typing coverage differed by locus: A, B, C, DRB1 and DQB1 were typed in roughly 629-630 donors, DQA1 in 500 to 550, DPA1 in some 610, and DPB1 in roughly 470. The study profiled the T cell repertoires of fewer than 850 subjects by immunosequencing and related them to cytomegalovirus serostatus. The study combined high-throughput TCR immunosequencing, statistical association of individual TCRs with disease status, and machine learning to predict cytomegalovirus infection status. An early release that covered some 630 HLA-typed donors contained about 290 gigabases of sequencing data and tens of millions of unique TCR sequences. Because of strong linkage in the cohort, 4 to 6 DR-DQ haplotypes were treated as single units for association and clustering. The study was designed to test whether signatures of past pathogen exposure could be identified by cataloging public T cell receptors. A later genetic analysis took genome-wide SNP genotypes for about 65% of the roughly 670 donors and used that subset as a discovery cohort. A separate validation cohort of about 110 different subjects was used in addition to the approximately 670-subject first cohort. To study patterns of TCR occurrence, a later analysis re-analyzed previously published TCR beta repertoires from 550 to 800 donors and added high-resolution HLA genotyping. In the later analysis, no new phenotypic data were used to find candidate immune exposures; instead, reliance was placed on TCR beta sequences and their occurrence across donors. Every discovery cohort repertoire had been produced on one sequencing platform. Of the 300 to 400 genotyped donors, 65% to 90% fell in the genetic ancestry cluster associated with self-reported Caucasian donors. HLA typing covered class I and class II loci at four-digit resolution. Alongside the repertoire data, information on donor age, sex, ethnicity and CMV serostatus was compiled. To decide whether each TCR beta V gene segment behaved as functional or pseudogenic, an earlier analysis of some 570 of the donors relied on high-throughput TCR beta sequencing. On average, roughly 250,000 unique TCR beta nucleotide sequences were sequenced per donor among roughly 430 genotyped donors of the cohort, with 15% to 20% of those sequences being non-productive. The paper as a whole reports these results and caveats: In an earlier analysis of 587 of the donors, most TCR beta V segments appeared in productive rearrangements about 87% or about 30% of the time, broadly matching IMGT annotations. The only immune exposure information available for the cohort was CMV serostatus. This cohort had only TCR beta chains sequenced, and the lack of alpha or paired-chain data limited which features could be detected. In a later analysis, some 18,000 TCR beta sequences were associated with specific HLA alleles at a false discovery rate of 0.05. A further reported finding was that TCR beta sequences accurately predicted the HLA-A and HLA-B alleles for most subjects in the first cohort. A group of highly shared sequence variants was considered likely to be a technical artifact of the sequencing pipeline. Sequencing depth was assumed to be roughly uniform across donors in the presence/absence analyses, though that assumption may not hold. A total of some 180 TCR beta chains were listed by the study as associated with cytomegalovirus. Cytomegalovirus status was reported to be diagnosed by the classifier with high specificity and sensitivity in both the original and validation cohorts. A later analysis found that TCR association rates varied across HLA loci, with DRB1 alleles showing the most associated TCRs and HLA-C alleles the fewest. In vitro tests confirmed that a few of the cytomegalovirus-associated TCR beta chains recognize cytomegalovirus antigens. Linkage disequilibrium might explain the correlated functional status among segregating V segments, but an unknown experimental factor could not be excluded. Several of the top co-occurrence clusters appeared to be linked to parvovirus B19, influenza, CMV and Epstein-Barr virus, according to a later analysis. The authors suggested that the approach could potentially be generalized to other disease states and immunological phenotypes. A later analysis found that most CMV-associated TCR beta chains appeared HLA-restricted, with HLA associations seemingly driven largely by CMV exposure. Strong co-occurrence of HLA alleles, especially DR and DQ, made assigning TCR associations to individual alleles difficult. Because HLA typing was unavailable for some donors at each locus, only the typed subset was used in association tests. V-gene and J-gene trimming of TCR beta chains was associated with a missense DCLRE1C variant in a later genetic analysis, and the association was replicated in an independent cohort. Compared with the roughly 700-donor mean, donors in an Asian-associated ancestry cluster had fewer N-insertions in productive TCRs, according to a later genetic analysis. Because counts were too low, roughly 17 rarely observed V segments, including chromosome 9 orphons, were left out of the earlier analysis of a few hundred of the donors. Most TCR sequences were observed very rarely across donors, whereas some public TCRs were present in many individuals. A later analysis found that HLA-associated TCR beta chains were more clonally expanded and had lower generation probabilities than equally common non-associated chains. Some IMGT-functional V segments, including TRBV6-2 and TRBV6-3, could not be distinguished by the 87-base-pair reads and were therefore excluded.

CDR1 and CDR2 are drawn from the germline V gene (reference sequence): SGHNT, YYREEE. Trimmed from V: 2 bases; trimmed from J: 4 bases; junction bases lacking a gene match: 2. Measured from the cysteine to the phenylalanine, the CDR3 is 13 residues long. The retained sequence is limited to the CDR3, 39 bases, with the frame set at the first base. Library preparation was by the immunoSEQ multiplex PCR assay. For the multiplex PCR, a mixture combining 60 forward primers for TCR Vbeta segments and 13 reverse primers for TCR Jbeta segments was used. The CDR3 region of rearranged TCR beta genes was amplified from genomic DNA with a multiplex PCR assay. Amplified TCR beta libraries were sequenced as 87-base-pair reads on the Illumina HiSeq System. For the original study's pipeline: A later analysis tallied 80 million to 95 million unique TCR beta chains across the roughly 610 repertoires, and around 9.9 million of those chains were shared by two or more donors. Raw reads were error-corrected and collapsed into unique sequences with a nearest-neighbor algorithm that merged closely related sequences to remove PCR and sequencing errors. V, D and J gene segments were assigned by aligning CDR3 sequences to IMGT reference sequences. For a sequence to be retained, a match of at least six nucleotides was required to both a V gene segment and a J gene segment. Rearrangements were classified as productive when the CDR3 lacked stop codons and remained in frame with V and J, and all other rearrangements were classified as non-productive. Following IMGT convention, CDR3 was defined as the stretch from the second conserved V-encoded cysteine to the conserved J-encoded phenylalanine. The earlier analysis of fewer than 700 of the donors excluded sequences that lacked an unambiguous match to a single V gene segment. In an earlier analysis of several hundred of the donors, a V segment was called functional when productive rearrangements were above 56.7%, and segregating when the standard deviation between donors exceeded 5%. A statistical classification framework was developed to diagnose cytomegalovirus status using the catalog of TCR beta chain sequences. A later analysis assigned V and J genes by comparing TCR nucleotide sequences with IMGT/GENE-DB human TR gene sequences. In a later analysis, CDR3 sequences and most-parsimonious VDJ recombination scenarios were assigned using the TCRdist pipeline. A later analysis defined each TCR beta chain by its CDR3 amino acid sequence plus V-gene family, and excluded reads lacking a unique V-gene family. To address suspected cross-contamination and a sequencing artifact, a later analysis removed under 600 highly shared, low-generation-probability nucleotide sequences. In a later analysis, a clonal expansion index for each public chain was calculated from normalized within-repertoire ranks of inferred template counts. A later analysis computed generation probabilities with a VDJ recombination model fitted to out-of-frame rearrangements, and checked the results against IGoR. In a later analysis, hypergeometric tests were used to score TCR-TCR, TCR-HLA and TCR-CMV co-occurrence, with a repertoire-size bias correction applied to TCR pairs. To estimate false discovery rates, a later analysis permuted the HLA or CMV assignments 20 times. In a later analysis, co-occurring TCRs were grouped using DBSCAN, with TCRdist sequence similarity added in when clustering inside HLA-allele-positive subsets. Co-occurrence clustering excluded repertoires with fewer than 30,000 or more than 120,000 public chains, plus five with anomalous nucleotide sharing. TCRdb took over this immuneACCESS table, retaining in-frame rearrangements with V and J assigned. Such tables are incomplete; in checked studies, under half of the missing clones stem from an unresolved V gene, and the remainder is unexplained. That table furnishes V, J and clone size, whereas the DNA furnished D and trimming. The sample contains 150,000 to 200,000 clones, roughly 68% of them found a single time. The ten largest clones capture under 11% of the sample.

Concerning this clone: What this receptor recognizes is not known. Base qualities are not provided; no much larger clone lies one nucleotide away.

The cohort consisted of hundreds of healthy bone marrow donors. Cohort members were all nominally healthy when sampled, although unrecorded immune exposures were likely present. The donor was CMV seropositive and belonged to the group of 250 to 300 seropositive cohort members. Each donor provided a peripheral blood sample, and peripheral blood mononuclear cells were used for TCR beta sequencing. Genomic DNA was extracted from the blood cell samples with the Qiagen DNeasy Blood Extraction Kit. The receptor's source is a man aged 25 to 45 in good health and CMV-seropositive. The specimen was PBMCs. Rearrangement joined TRBV5-4 to TRBJ2-7; TRBD1 lines up with 8 middle nucleotides. For the CDR3, the sequence is CASSLQGVYEQYF. At the DNA level, the sequence is TGTGCCAGCAGCTTACAGGGGGTGTACGAGCAGTACTTC.